The 30 T cell receptor beta chains reported below all come from one sample, sequenced in a study of cytomegalovirus exposure and HLA in healthy donors. Primers for the PCR totalled 60 Vbeta and 13 Jbeta. Produced via immunoSEQ multiplex PCR; TCRdb's table is partial and in-frame only. The sample contains over 150,000 clones, about 76% of which appear only once. What was sequenced was PBMCs. Receptor source: a man aged 30-40 years in good health and CMV-seropositive.

The J gene is TRBJ2-5, the V gene TRBV2; 8 bases map to TRBD1. J was trimmed by 3 bases and V by 2 bases; bases with no gene match: 2. The germline gives CDR1 SNHLY, CDR2 FYNNEI. The CDR3 length is 14 residues. In nucleotides, the CDR3 is TGTGCCAGCAGTGAATGGACAGGGAAAGAGACCCAGTACTTC. This translates into CASSEWTGKETQYF. Full variable domain (rest looked up from reference TRBV2 and TRBJ2-5): EPEVTQTPSHQVTQMGQEVILRCVPISNHLYFYWYRQILGQKVEFLVSFYNNEISEKSEIFDDQFSVERPDGSNFTLKIRSTKLEDSAMYFCASSEWTGKETQYFGPGTRLLVL.

The CDR3 reads CASSLDGKELYGYTF. CDR3 bases: TGTGCCAGCAGCTTAGACGGAAAGGAGTTGTATGGCTACACCTTC. The gene calls are TRBV7-8 and TRBJ1-2; no clear D. Germline-derived CDR1 and CDR2 are SGHVS and FQNEAQ. The CDR3 runs to 15 residues. Trimming stripped 1 base from V and 5 bases from J, with 14 bases between.

The chain couples TRBV10-3 to TRBJ1-1; 10 nucleotides align to TRBD1. The junction had 6 bases not matched to a gene; V was cut back by 4 bases and J by 4 bases. The CDR3 sequence is 15 residues long. Germline CDR1 and CDR2: ENHRY and SYGVKD. CDR3 sequence (DNA): TGTGCCATCAGTGGGGGGACAGGGGAAATCACTGAAGCTTTCTTT. Protein sequence: CAISGGTGEITEAFF.

V is TRBV28 and J is TRBJ2-5; 9 bases align to TRBD1. Germline trimming cut 5 bases from V and 5 bases from J; bases unmatched to any gene: 3. The CDR3 has 13 residues. Germline CDR1 MDHEN, CDR2 SYDVKM. The CDR3, as DNA: TGTGCCAGCAGTAACAGGGGGCTGGAGACCCAGTACTTC. As protein: CASSNRGLETQYF.

In this sample, this clone turned up a few times. The chain recombines TRBV6-1 with TRBJ1-2, with 9 bases aligning to TRBD1. Trimming at V came to 6 bases and at J to 3 bases, leaving 2 bases not matched to a gene. The CDR3 consists of 13 residues. Germline lookup yields CDR1 MNHNS and CDR2 SASEGT. DNA of the CDR3: TGTGCCAGCAGACAGGGGGCAGACTATGGCTACACCTTC. Encoded protein: CASRQGADYGYTF.

This rearrangement joins TRBV2 to TRBJ1-4, with a weak D call TRBD1 (6 bases). With 4 bases removed from V and 0 bases from J, the gap between germline ends came to 12 bases. The CDR3 contains 16 residues. Germline V lookup: CDR1 SNHLY, CDR2 FYNNEI. The DNA for the CDR3 is TGTGCCAGCAGTGGACAGGAAGCTGCAACTAATGAAAAACTGTTTTTT. It specifies CASSGQEAATNEKLFF. Looking up the rest from reference TRBV2 and TRBJ1-4 gives the full variable domain: EPEVTQTPSHQVTQMGQEVILRCVPISNHLYFYWYRQILGQKVEFLVSFYNNEISEKSEIFDDQFSVERPDGSNFTLKIRSTKLEDSAMYFCASSGQEAATNEKLFFGSGTQLSVL.

V gene TRBV28 combines with J gene TRBJ1-4; D unclear. V was shortened by 2 bases and J by 3 bases, with 7 bases between the two germline ends. In germline, CDR1 is MDHEN, CDR2 SYDVKM. The CDR3 extends over 14 amino acids. CDR3 loop: CASSLTGSNEKLFF. The DNA for the CDR3 is TGTGCCAGCAGTTTAACGGGATCTAATGAAAAACTGTTTTTT.

The gene calls are TRBV6-5 and TRBJ1-1; D is unresolved. CDR1 MNHEY and CDR2 SVGAGI come from the germline V gene. V dropped 6 bases and J dropped 3 bases, with 5 bases sitting between them. The CDR3 extends over 11 amino acids. CDR3 sequence reads: CASRTYTEAFF. The CDR3 coding sequence is TGTGCCAGCAGGACTTACACTGAAGCTTTCTTT.

This rearrangement joins TRBV14 to TRBJ2-7, with 7 bases identical to TRBD2. This CDR3 has 19 residues. V shed 1 base, J shed 4 bases, and the junction held 19 bases outside the gene matches. Germline V gene data show CDR1 as SGHDN and CDR2 as FVKESK. The CDR3 here is CASSQVGRWNEAGRYEQYF. CDR3 in DNA: TGTGCCAGCAGCCAAGTAGGGAGGTGGAACGAAGCGGGGCGATACGAGCAGTACTTC.

This chain's CDR3 is CASGPGPDPRRQYF. CDR3 DNA sequence: TGTGCTAGTGGACCCGGCCCCGACCCCAGGCGGCAGTACTTC. V and J are TRBV12-5 and TRBJ2-7; D is uncertain. The ends were cut back, 6 bases at V and 9 bases at J, with 21 bases in the middle. CDR3 size: 14 residues. Germline V gene data show CDR1 as LGHNT and CDR2 as FRNRAP.

The J gene is TRBJ1-1, the V gene TRBV7-2; 7 bases agree with TRBD1. The CDR3 runs 14 residues. J was trimmed by 5 bases and V by 4 bases; bases with no gene match: 7. Germline V CDR1 and CDR2: SGHTA, FQGNSA. The CDR3 reads CASSYRGRETEAFF. DNA of the CDR3: TGTGCCAGCAGCTACAGGGGTAGAGAGACTGAAGCTTTCTTT. The entire variable domain, with the rest obtained from reference TRBV7-2 and TRBJ1-1, is as follows: GAGVSQSPSNKVTEKGKDVELRCDPISGHTALYWYRQSLGQGLEFLIYFQGNSAPDKSGLPSDRFSAERTGGSVSTLTIQRTQQEDSAVYLCASSYRGRETEAFFGQGTRLTVV.

The V call is TRBV7-3, the J call TRBJ2-3; TRBD2 might be the D (6 bases). V lost 5 bases and J 2 bases, leaving 11 bases between the germline ends. Germline assignment: CDR1 SGHTA and CDR2 FQGTGA. The CDR3 length is 14 residues. CDR3 sequence reads: CASSPGGTTDTQYF. In nucleotides, the CDR3 is TGTGCCAGCAGCCCAGGAGGGACCACAGATACGCAGTATTTT.

The V call is TRBV11-2, the J call TRBJ2-2; 7 bases match TRBD1. CDR3 length equals 17 residues. The germline V gene has CDR1 SGHAT and CDR2 FQNNGV. The V and J ends lost 4 bases and 1 base, in that order; junction bases with no gene match: 9. CDR3 region: CASSSGQGTVNTGELFF. In nucleotides, the CDR3 is TGTGCCAGCAGCTCGGGCCAGGGGACAGTGAACACCGGGGAGCTGTTTTTT.

As concerns this clone: In the same sample, other DNA sequences code for this CDR3. This chain uses TRBV9 with TRBJ2-5; D remains ambiguous. Trimming stripped 0 bases from V and 5 bases from J, with 8 bases between. The CDR3 runs 13 residues. In germline, CDR1 is SGDLS, CDR2 YYNGEE. CDR3 bases: TGTGCCAGCAGCGTAGGCCAAGCGGAGACCCAGTACTTC. Protein: CASSVGQAETQYF.

This clone was counted only a few times. The CDR3 sequence is CASSLSGGFYEQYF. Here the CDR3 DNA reads TGTGCCAGCAGCTTGAGCGGGGGGTTCTACGAGCAGTACTTC. The rearrangement joins TRBV5-6 to TRBJ2-7, with TRBD2 matching over 9 bases. The CDR3 sequence is 14 residues long. Germline V gene sequence: CDR1 SGHDT, CDR2 YYEEEE. V dropped 1 base and J dropped 3; count of bases not matched to a gene: 2.

V is TRBV6-5 and J is TRBJ1-4; unclear D gene. This CDR3 comprises 14 residues. V gave up 0 bases and J gave up 8 bases, with 10 bases separating them. The V gene's germline CDR1 is MNHEY and CDR2 SVGAGI. The DNA of the CDR3 is TGTGCCAGCAGTTACTCGAGTTCTCGGGAAAAACTGTTTTTT. This codes for CASSYSSSREKLFF.

This sequence joins TRBV6-4 and TRBJ2-2; 10 positions agree with TRBD2. The length of the CDR3 is 20 residues. Per germline, CDR1 MRHNA and CDR2 SNTAGT. The trim removed 6 bases at V and 1 base at J, leaving 17 bases unmatched. CDR3 residues: CASRYLRAGGPVWNTGELFF. CDR3 nucleotides: TGTGCCAGCAGGTACCTTAGAGCGGGGGGGCCGGTGTGGAACACCGGGGAGCTGTTTTTT.

The chain joins TRBV28 to TRBJ2-3; D not resolved. The V gene lost 2 bases and the J gene lost 0 bases, with 15 bases spanning the gap. The CDR3 is 17 amino acids. In germline, CDR1 is MDHEN, CDR2 SYDVKM. CDR3 region: CASSLEPPGPSTDTQYF. The CDR3 coding sequence is TGTGCCAGCAGTTTAGAGCCCCCCGGTCCTAGCACAGATACGCAGTATTTT.

The chain joins TRBV30 to TRBJ1-4; D possibly corresponds to TRBD1 (6 bases). CDR3 length equals 13 residues. From germline, CDR1 is GTSNPN and CDR2 SVGIG (reference sequence). V gave up 4 bases and J gave up 8 bases, with 14 bases separating them. CDR3 residues: CAWTGGRGEKLFF. The DNA of the CDR3 is TGTGCCTGGACGGGGGGGCGAGGGGAAAAACTGTTTTTT.

The chain combines TRBV6-5 with TRBJ2-2, with D possibly being TRBD1 (5 bases). The CDR3 covers 15 residues. Germline V lookup: CDR1 MNHEY, CDR2 SVGAGI. The V end lost 3 bases, the J end lost 7 bases, and 15 bases lay between the germline ends. CDR3: CASSYSQGVSGELFF. CDR3 sequence (DNA): TGTGCCAGCAGTTATTCGCAGGGTGTAAGCGGGGAGCTGTTTTTT.

V usage is TRBV5-5 and J usage is TRBJ2-1; 10 bases are shared with TRBD1. V gave up 2 bases and J gave up 2 bases; unmatched junction bases: 1. Germline loops: CDR1 SGHKS, CDR2 YYEKEE (reference sequence). The CDR3 spans 15 residues. CDR3 in DNA: TGTGCCAGCAGCTTAGGACAGGGGGCCTACAATGAGCAGTTCTTC. This gives the protein CASSLGQGAYNEQFF.

This chain joins TRBV27 and TRBJ1-2, with 10 nucleotides matching TRBD1. The CDR3 has 16 amino acids. Germline V CDR1 and CDR2: MNHEY, SMNVEV (reference sequence). Trimming cost V 4 bases and J 2 bases; bases outside gene matches: 7. The CDR3 region is CASSSLGTGANYGYTF. CDR3 nucleotides: TGTGCCAGCAGTTCCCTAGGGACAGGGGCCAACTATGGCTACACCTTC.

The rearrangement uses TRBV9 and TRBJ1-2; D uncertain. There are 15 residues in the CDR3. Germline CDR1 and CDR2: SGDLS and YYNGEE. V shed 3 bases and J shed 7 bases, with 19 bases lying between them. CDR3: CASSETPIAAGGYTF. As DNA, the CDR3 is TGTGCCAGCAGCGAAACCCCCATCGCGGCGGGTGGCTACACCTTC. Supplemented by reference TRBV9 and TRBJ1-2, the full variable domain reads DSGVTQTPKHLITATGQRVTLRCSPRSGDLSVYWYQQSLDQGLQFLIQYYNGEERAKGNILERFSAQQFPDLHSELNLSSLELGDSALYFCASSETPIAAGGYTFGSGTRLTVV.

There are a few counts of this clone. The V gene is TRBV19, the J gene TRBJ1-2; 8 positions agree with TRBD1. J gave up 2 bases and V 3 bases, and 2 bases lay outside the gene matches. CDR3 size: 14 residues. The germline V gene has CDR1 LNHDA and CDR2 SQIVND (reference sequence). CDR3 coding DNA: TGTGCCAGTAGTATGCCAGGGGGCAACTATGGCTACACCTTC. Protein product: CASSMPGGNYGYTF.

The chain links TRBV5-6 to TRBJ2-2, with TRBD1 matching over 7 bases. CDR1 is SGHDT and CDR2 is YYEEEE in the germline V gene. The CDR3 covers 16 residues. V was pared by 1 base and J by 5 bases, with 8 bases of the junction left unmatched. The CDR3 spells CASSLLQGLVTGELFF. Written as DNA, the CDR3 is TGTGCCAGCAGCTTGTTACAGGGGCTCGTAACCGGGGAGCTGTTTTTT.

The chain links TRBV19 to TRBJ2-2, with D perhaps matching TRBD1 (6 bases). With 5 bases removed from V and 0 bases from J, the gap between germline ends came to 7 bases. CDR1 and CDR2 from the germline V gene are LNHDA and SQIVND (reference sequence). This CDR3 is 14 amino acids long. The CDR3, as DNA: TGTGCCAGTAGTCGGACAGCGAACACCGGGGAGCTGTTTTTT. Residues: CASSRTANTGELFF.

The chain employs TRBV7-6 and TRBJ2-7; 7 bases align to TRBD1. The CDR3 has 14 amino acids. V trimming: 5 bases; J trimming: 2 bases; junction bases outside the gene matches: 6. In germline, CDR1 is SGHVS, CDR2 FNYEAQ. CDR3 loop: CASSPAQGAYEQYF. The CDR3 nucleotides read TGTGCCAGCAGCCCTGCCCAGGGGGCCTACGAGCAGTACTTC.

This chain joins TRBV6-5 and TRBJ2-7; the D gene is possibly TRBD2 (7 bases). This CDR3 spans 15 amino acids. Germline V CDR1 and CDR2: MNHEY, SVGAGI. V lost 6 bases to trimming and J lost 5 bases, with 20 bases between them. As DNA, the CDR3 is TGTGCCAGCAGGGTCGTCTCACGGGGGGCCCACGAGCAGTACTTC. This encodes CASRVVSRGAHEQYF.

V is TRBV4-3 and J is TRBJ2-1; D may be TRBD1 (5 bases). Trimming shortened V by 0 bases and J by 2 bases, and 14 bases separated the two germline ends. CDR1 and CDR2 from the germline V gene are LGHNA and YSLEER. This CDR3 is 17 amino acids long. The CDR3 DNA reads as TGCGCCAGCAGCCAAGATTATGAGACAGTTACCTACAATGAGCAGTTCTTC. Amino acids: CASSQDYETVTYNEQFF.

This chain joins TRBV23-1 and TRBJ2-1; 12 bases fit TRBD2. TRBV23-1 is an open reading frame whose function is uncertain. The CDR3 is made up of 17 amino acids. V shed 8 bases, J shed 0 bases, and the junction held 8 bases outside the gene matches. CDR3 amino acids: CASGGETSGGSYNEQFF. Written as DNA, the CDR3 is TGCGCCAGCGGGGGGGAGACTAGCGGGGGCTCCTACAATGAGCAGTTCTTC.